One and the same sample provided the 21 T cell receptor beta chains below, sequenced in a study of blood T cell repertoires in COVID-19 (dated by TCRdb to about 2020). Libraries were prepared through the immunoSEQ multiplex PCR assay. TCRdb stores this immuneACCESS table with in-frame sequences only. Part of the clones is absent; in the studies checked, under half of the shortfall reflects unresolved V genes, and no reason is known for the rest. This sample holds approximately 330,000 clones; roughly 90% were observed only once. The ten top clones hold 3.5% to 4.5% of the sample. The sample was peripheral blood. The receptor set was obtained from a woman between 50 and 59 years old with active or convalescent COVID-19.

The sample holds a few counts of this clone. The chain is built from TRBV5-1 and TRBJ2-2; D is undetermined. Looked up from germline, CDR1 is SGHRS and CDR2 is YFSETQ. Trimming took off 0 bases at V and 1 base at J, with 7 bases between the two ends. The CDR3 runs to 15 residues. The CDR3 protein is CASSLARGNTGELFF. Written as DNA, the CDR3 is TGCGCCAGCAGCTTGGCTCGAGGGAACACCGGGGAGCTGTTTTTT.

In DNA form, the CDR3 reads TGCAGCGTTGAAAGTGGAGGGGGCGGGAAAAACATTCAGTACTTC. Protein product: CSVESGGGGKNIQYF. This rearrangement joins TRBV29-1 to TRBJ2-4, with a possible D match to TRBD1 (7 bases). Germline loops: CDR1 SQVTM, CDR2 ANQGSEA. CDR3 length: 15 residues. Trimming removed 2 bases from V and 4 bases from J, with 15 bases in between.

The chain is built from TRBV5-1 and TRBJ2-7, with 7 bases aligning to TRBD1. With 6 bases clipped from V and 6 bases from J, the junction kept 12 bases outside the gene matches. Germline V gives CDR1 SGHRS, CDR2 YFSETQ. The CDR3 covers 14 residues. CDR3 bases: TGCGCCAGCACTCTGACCGACAGGGCCGGCGAGCAGTACTTC. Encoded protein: CASTLTDRAGEQYF.

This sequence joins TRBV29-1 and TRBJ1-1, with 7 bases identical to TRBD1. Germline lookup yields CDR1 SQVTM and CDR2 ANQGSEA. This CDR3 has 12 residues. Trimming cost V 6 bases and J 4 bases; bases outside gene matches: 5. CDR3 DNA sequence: TGCAGCGTGACAGGGATGGGCACTGAAGCTTTCTTT. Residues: CSVTGMGTEAFF.

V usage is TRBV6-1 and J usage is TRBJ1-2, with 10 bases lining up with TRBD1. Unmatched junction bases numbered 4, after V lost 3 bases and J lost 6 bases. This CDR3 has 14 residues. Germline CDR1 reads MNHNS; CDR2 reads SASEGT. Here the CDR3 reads CASSETGTGDGYTF. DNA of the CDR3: TGTGCCAGCAGTGAGACAGGGACAGGGGATGGCTACACCTTC.

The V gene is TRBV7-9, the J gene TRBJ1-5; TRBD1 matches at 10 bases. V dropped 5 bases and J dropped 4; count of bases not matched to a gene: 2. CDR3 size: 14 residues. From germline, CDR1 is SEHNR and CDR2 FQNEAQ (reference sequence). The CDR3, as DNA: TGTGCCAGCAGCAGGGACAGGGGTAATCAGCCCCAGCATTTT. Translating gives CASSRDRGNQPQHF.

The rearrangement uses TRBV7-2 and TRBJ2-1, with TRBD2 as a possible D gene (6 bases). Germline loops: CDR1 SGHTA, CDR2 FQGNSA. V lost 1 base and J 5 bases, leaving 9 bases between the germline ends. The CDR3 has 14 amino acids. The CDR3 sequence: CASSLDLANNEQFF. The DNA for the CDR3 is TGTGCCAGCAGCTTAGATCTAGCGAACAATGAGCAGTTCTTC.

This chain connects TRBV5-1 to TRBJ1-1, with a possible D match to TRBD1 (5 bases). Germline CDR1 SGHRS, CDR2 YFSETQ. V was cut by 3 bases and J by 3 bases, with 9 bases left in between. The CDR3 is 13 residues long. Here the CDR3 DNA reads TGCGCCAGCAGCTGGGGGGGAGACACTGAAGCTTTCTTT. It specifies CASSWGGDTEAFF.

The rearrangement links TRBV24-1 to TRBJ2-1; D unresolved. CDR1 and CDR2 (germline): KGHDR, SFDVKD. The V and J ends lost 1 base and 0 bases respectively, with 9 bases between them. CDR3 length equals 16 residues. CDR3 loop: CATSDFTGDSYNEQFF. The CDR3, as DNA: TGTGCCACCAGTGATTTTACCGGAGACTCCTACAATGAGCAGTTCTTC.

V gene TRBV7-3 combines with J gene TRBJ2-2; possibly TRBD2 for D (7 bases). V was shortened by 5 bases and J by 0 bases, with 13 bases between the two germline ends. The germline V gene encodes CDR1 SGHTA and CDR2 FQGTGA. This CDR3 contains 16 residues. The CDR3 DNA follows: TGTGCCAGCAGCCGCGGGGGCACTGCGAACACCGGGGAGCTGTTTTTT. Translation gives CASSRGGTANTGELFF.

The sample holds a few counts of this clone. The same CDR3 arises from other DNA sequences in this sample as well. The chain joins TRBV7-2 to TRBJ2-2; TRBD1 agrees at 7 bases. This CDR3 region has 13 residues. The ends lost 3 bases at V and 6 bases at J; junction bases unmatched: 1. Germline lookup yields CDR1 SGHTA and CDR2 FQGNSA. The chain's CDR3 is CASSFDRAGELFF. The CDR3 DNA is TGTGCCAGCAGCTTTGACAGGGCCGGGGAGCTGTTTTTT. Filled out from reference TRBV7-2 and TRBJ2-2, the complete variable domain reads GAGVSQSPSNKVTEKGKDVELRCDPISGHTALYWYRQSLGQGLEFLIYFQGNSAPDKSGLPSDRFSAERTGGSVSTLTIQRTQQEDSAVYLCASSFDRAGELFFGEGSRLTVL.

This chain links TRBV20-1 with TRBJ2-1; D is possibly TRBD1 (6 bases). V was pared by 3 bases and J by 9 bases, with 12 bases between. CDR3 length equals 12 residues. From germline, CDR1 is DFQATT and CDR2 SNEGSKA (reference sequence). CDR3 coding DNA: TGCAGTGCTAGTGAAAACAGGGTTGAGCAGTTCTTC. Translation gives CSASENRVEQFF.

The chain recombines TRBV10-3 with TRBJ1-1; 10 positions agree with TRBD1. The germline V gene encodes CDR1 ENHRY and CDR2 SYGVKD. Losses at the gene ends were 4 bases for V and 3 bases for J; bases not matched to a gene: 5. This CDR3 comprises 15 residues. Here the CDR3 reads CAISGRQGADTEAFF. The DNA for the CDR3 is TGTGCCATCAGTGGGAGACAGGGGGCGGACACTGAAGCTTTCTTT.

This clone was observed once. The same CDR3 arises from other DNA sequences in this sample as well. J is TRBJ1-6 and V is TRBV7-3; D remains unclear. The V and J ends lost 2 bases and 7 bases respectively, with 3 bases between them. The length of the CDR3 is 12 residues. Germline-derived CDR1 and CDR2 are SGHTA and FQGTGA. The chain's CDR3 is CASSLPNSPLHF. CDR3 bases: TGTGCCAGCAGCTTACCGAATTCACCCCTCCACTTT.

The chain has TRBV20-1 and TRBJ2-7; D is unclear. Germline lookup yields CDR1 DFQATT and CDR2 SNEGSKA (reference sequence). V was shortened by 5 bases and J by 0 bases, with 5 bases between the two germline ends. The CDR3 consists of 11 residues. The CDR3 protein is CSAGGSYEQYF. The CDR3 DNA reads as TGCAGTGCTGGCGGCTCCTACGAGCAGTACTTC.

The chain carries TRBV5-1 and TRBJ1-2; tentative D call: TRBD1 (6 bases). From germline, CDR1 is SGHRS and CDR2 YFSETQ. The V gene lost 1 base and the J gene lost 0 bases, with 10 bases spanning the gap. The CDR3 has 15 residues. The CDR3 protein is CASSLIQGANYGYTF. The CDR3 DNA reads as TGCGCCAGCAGCTTGATACAGGGCGCTAACTATGGCTACACCTTC.

The CDR3 spells CASSLDLAGSTDTQYF. In DNA, the CDR3 is TGCGCCAGCAGCTTGGATCTAGCGGGGAGTACAGATACGCAGTATTTT. V is TRBV5-1 and J is TRBJ2-3; the match to TRBD2 covers 9 bases. CDR3 length equals 16 residues. The germline gives CDR1 SGHRS, CDR2 YFSETQ. Trimming removed 0 bases from V and 3 bases from J; junction bases left unmatched: 5.

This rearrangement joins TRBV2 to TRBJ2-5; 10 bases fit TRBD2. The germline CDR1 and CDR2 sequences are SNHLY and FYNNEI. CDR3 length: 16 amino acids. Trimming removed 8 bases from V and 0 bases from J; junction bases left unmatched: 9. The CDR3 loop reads CASAVERGGYQETQYF. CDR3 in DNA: TGTGCCAGCGCTGTGGAGCGGGGGGGGTACCAAGAGACCCAGTACTTC.

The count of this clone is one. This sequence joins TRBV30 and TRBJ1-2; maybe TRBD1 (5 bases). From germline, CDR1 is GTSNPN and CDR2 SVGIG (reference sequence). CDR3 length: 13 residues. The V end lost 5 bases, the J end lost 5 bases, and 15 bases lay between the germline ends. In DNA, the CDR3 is TGTGCCTGGGAACCCGGGGGATCGTATGGCTACACCTTC. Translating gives CAWEPGGSYGYTF. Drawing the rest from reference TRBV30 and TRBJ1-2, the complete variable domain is SQTIHQWPATLVQPVGSPLSLECTVEGTSNPNLYWYRQAAGRGLQLLFYSVGIGQISSEVPQNLSASRPQDRQFILSSKKLLLSDSGFYLCAWEPGGSYGYTFGSGTRLTVV.

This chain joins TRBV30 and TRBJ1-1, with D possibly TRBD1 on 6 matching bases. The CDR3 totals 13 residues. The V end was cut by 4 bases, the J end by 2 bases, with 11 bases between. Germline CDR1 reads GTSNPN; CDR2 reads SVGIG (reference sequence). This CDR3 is CAWKSQGNTEAFF. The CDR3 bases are TGTGCCTGGAAATCACAGGGAAACACTGAAGCTTTCTTT.

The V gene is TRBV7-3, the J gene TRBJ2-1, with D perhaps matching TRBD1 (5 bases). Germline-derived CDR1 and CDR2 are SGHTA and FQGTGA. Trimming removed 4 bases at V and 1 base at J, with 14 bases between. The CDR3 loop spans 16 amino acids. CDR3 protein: CASSSRPQGSYNEQFF. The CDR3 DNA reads TGTGCCAGCAGCTCCCGCCCGCAGGGTTCCTACAATGAGCAGTTCTTC. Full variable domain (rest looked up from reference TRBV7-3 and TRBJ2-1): GAGVSQTPSNKVTEKGKYVELRCDPISGHTALYWYRQSLGQGPEFLIYFQGTGAADDSGLPNDRFFAVRPEGSVSTLKIQRTERGDSAVYLCASSSRPQGSYNEQFFGPGTRLTVL.